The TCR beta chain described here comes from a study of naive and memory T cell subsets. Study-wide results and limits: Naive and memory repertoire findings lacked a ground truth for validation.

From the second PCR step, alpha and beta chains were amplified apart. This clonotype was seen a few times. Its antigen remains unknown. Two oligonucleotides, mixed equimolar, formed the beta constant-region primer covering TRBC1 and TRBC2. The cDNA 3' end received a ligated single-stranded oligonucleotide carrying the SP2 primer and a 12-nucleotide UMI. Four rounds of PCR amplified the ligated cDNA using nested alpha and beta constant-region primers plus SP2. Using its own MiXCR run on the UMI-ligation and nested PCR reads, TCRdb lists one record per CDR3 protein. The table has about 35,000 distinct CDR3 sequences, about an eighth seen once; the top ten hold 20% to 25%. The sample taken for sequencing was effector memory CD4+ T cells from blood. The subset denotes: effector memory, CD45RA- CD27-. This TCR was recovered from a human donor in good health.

The DNA for the CDR3 is TGTGCCAGCAGCCTTAGCCGGGGCCAAGAGACCCAGTACTTC. It encodes CASSLSRGQETQYF. The rearrangement joins TRBV7-9 to TRBJ2-5, with a tentative D call TRBD2 (5 bases). Trimming removed 5 bases at V and 1 base at J, with 11 bases between. CDR3 length equals 14 residues. The V gene's germline CDR1 is SEHNR and CDR2 FQNEAQ (reference sequence).